This passage covers 27 T cell receptor beta chains from one sample sequenced in a study of somatic mutations in cytotoxic T cells in rheumatoid arthritis. Generated by immunoSEQ multiplex PCR, the TCRdb table keeps only in-frame clones and is missing some. The repertoire has some 38,000 clones, about four fifths of them found once; the top ten carry roughly 3.2%. The sample consisted of CD8+ T cells sorted from blood. The receptors originated from a man in his forties in good health.

This clone is a singleton in its sample. The chain employs TRBV7-9 and TRBJ1-2; D is unclear. The CDR3 has 15 residues. V was pared by 4 bases and J by 6 bases, with 18 bases between. CDR1 and CDR2 (germline): SEHNR, FQNEAQ (reference sequence). CDR3 bases: TGTGCCAGCAGCTATTCGTCCGGGGAGACGGATGGCTACACCTTC. This codes for CASSYSSGETDGYTF.

The chain employs TRBV5-4 and TRBJ2-7; a weak D match, TRBD1 (6 bases). Germline V gene data show CDR1 as SGHNT and CDR2 as YYREEE (reference sequence). V was cut by 5 bases and J by 3 bases, with 9 bases left in between. This CDR3 spans 12 amino acids. CDR3 sequence: CASSEGVYEQYF. DNA of the CDR3: TGTGCCAGCAGTGAGGGGGTCTACGAGCAGTACTTC.

V usage is TRBV5-1 and J usage is TRBJ2-7; a possible D gene is TRBD1 (6 bases). Germline CDR1 is SGHRS and CDR2 is YFSETQ. Trimming removed 3 bases from V and 3 bases from J, with 10 bases in between. CDR3 length: 13 residues. As DNA, the CDR3 is TGCGCCAGCAGCTGGACAGAAAGCTACGAGCAGTACTTC. It translates to CASSWTESYEQYF.

The CDR3 loop is CASSPGTGWTYEQYF. Here the CDR3 DNA reads TGTGCCAGCAGTCCCGGGACAGGGTGGACCTACGAGCAGTACTTC. The chain combines TRBV27 with TRBJ2-7; 9 nucleotides match TRBD1. The CDR3 totals 15 residues. CDR1 is MNHEY and CDR2 is SMNVEV in the germline V gene (reference sequence). Germline trimming cut 5 bases from V and 2 bases from J; bases unmatched to any gene: 7.

Details on this clone: Other DNA sequences within the sample encode an identical CDR3. The V call is TRBV27, the J call TRBJ2-7; 9 nucleotides align to TRBD1. This CDR3 has 14 residues. Germline V CDR1 and CDR2: MNHEY, SMNVEV (reference sequence). V shed 6 bases and J 2 bases; nucleotides not matched to a gene: 5. CDR3 sequence (DNA): TGTGCCAGCAGCCCCGGGACAGGGCCCTACGAGCAGTACTTC. It codes for CASSPGTGPYEQYF.

The chain couples TRBV28 to TRBJ1-5, with D unresolved. The CDR3 loop spans 15 amino acids. CDR1 and CDR2 (germline): MDHEN, SYDVKM. Trimming cost V 3 bases and J 0 bases, with 9 bases left between them. The CDR3 loop is CASSFLGVSNQPQHF. DNA for the CDR3: TGTGCCAGCAGTTTTCTAGGAGTTAGCAATCAGCCCCAGCATTTT.

This chain links TRBV2 with TRBJ1-5; D possibly corresponds to TRBD1 (5 bases). Trimming removed 7 bases at V and 0 bases at J, with 13 bases between. The CDR3 contains 15 residues. Germline V CDR1 and CDR2: SNHLY, FYNNEI. The CDR3 nucleotides read TGTGCCAGCACCCTTCAGGGAAATAGCAATCAGCCCCAGCATTTT. It is translated as CASTLQGNSNQPQHF.

The rearrangement uses TRBV6-5 and TRBJ2-7; D is undetermined. Germline assignment: CDR1 MNHEY and CDR2 SVGAGI. The CDR3 is made up of 13 amino acids. V was shortened by 6 bases and J by 1 base, with 10 bases between the two germline ends. The CDR3: CASRQRESYEQYF. In DNA form, the CDR3 reads TGTGCCAGCAGACAAAGAGAATCCTACGAGCAGTACTTC.

CDR3 sequence reads: CASSGWPGQPNTGELFF. CDR3 nucleotide sequence: TGCGCCAGCAGTGGTTGGCCGGGACAGCCTAACACCGGGGAGCTGTTTTTT. The V gene is TRBV10-1, the J gene TRBJ2-2; TRBD1 aligns across 7 bases. The V segment lost 4 bases and the J segment 2 bases; nucleotides outside the gene matches: 10. Germline V gives CDR1 WNHNN, CDR2 SYGVQD (reference sequence). This CDR3 has 17 amino acids.

The chain uses TRBV7-3 and TRBJ1-1; D might be TRBD1 (6 bases). With 3 bases removed from V and 10 bases from J, the gap between germline ends came to 15 bases. The germline CDR1 and CDR2 sequences are SGHTA and FQGTGA. The CDR3 covers 13 residues. The CDR3 is CASSLGEGVSAFF. The CDR3 DNA follows: TGTGCCAGCAGCTTGGGGGAGGGGGTATCAGCTTTCTTT.

This chain links TRBV14 with TRBJ2-1; D uncertain. The CDR3 is made up of 16 amino acids. The V end was cut by 1 base, the J end by 4 bases, with 14 bases between. The germline gives CDR1 SGHDN, CDR2 FVKESK. CDR3 bases: TGTGCCAGCAGCCAAGCAGTGTCGGACCCATACAATGAGCAGTTCTTC. Encoded protein: CASSQAVSDPYNEQFF.

V and J are TRBV6-1 and TRBJ2-7; 9 bases are a match to TRBD1. This CDR3 has 15 amino acids. V shed 7 bases and J 2 bases; nucleotides not matched to a gene: 9. In germline, CDR1 is MNHNS, CDR2 SASEGT. The CDR3 sequence: CASNLRTGAPYEQYF. In nucleotides, the CDR3 is TGTGCCAGCAACCTTAGGACAGGGGCCCCCTACGAGCAGTACTTC.

This chain connects TRBV7-9 to TRBJ1-5; 7 bases fit TRBD1. Germline CDR1 SEHNR, CDR2 FQNEAQ (reference sequence). This CDR3 is 15 amino acids long. The V and J ends lost 5 bases and 4 bases, in that order; junction bases with no gene match: 8. CDR3 amino acids: CASSGEGAGNQPQHF. DNA of the CDR3: TGTGCCAGCAGCGGGGAGGGGGCAGGAAATCAGCCCCAGCATTTT. Combining the CDR3 with reference TRBV7-9 and TRBJ1-5 gives the whole variable domain DTGVSQNPRHKITKRGQNVTFRCDPISEHNRLYWYRQTLGQGPEFLTYFQNEAQLEKSRLLSDRFSAERPKGSFSTLEIQRTEQGDSAMYLCASSGEGAGNQPQHFGDGTRLSIL.

CDR3 sequence (DNA): TGCGCCAGCAGCCATGACCACAGACAGGCCCTCGAGCAGTACTTC. Its translation is CASSHDHRQALEQYF. V gene TRBV4-1 combines with J gene TRBJ2-7; TRBD1 might be the D (6 bases). Looked up from germline, CDR1 is MGHRA and CDR2 is YSYEKL. The CDR3 extends over 15 amino acids. The ends were cut back, 3 bases at V and 6 bases at J, with 18 bases in the middle.

The chain carries TRBV9 and TRBJ2-4; the D gene is possibly TRBD1 (7 bases). The CDR3 has 16 amino acids. V lost 5 bases and J 8 bases, leaving 23 bases between the germline ends. Germline V gene lookup returns CDR1 SGDLS and CDR2 YYNGEE. Here the CDR3 DNA reads TGTGCCAGCAGTGCGACAGGGTACTTAACGGGGGACATTCAGTACTTC. Protein: CASSATGYLTGDIQYF.

The chain is built from TRBV2 and TRBJ2-1; 9 bases match TRBD2. The CDR3 extends over 15 amino acids. CDR1 and CDR2 from the germline V gene are SNHLY and FYNNEI. The J segment lost 4 bases and the V segment lost 7 bases, leaving 8 bases of the junction unmatched. The CDR3 DNA follows: TGTGCCAGCACCGGGGGGACTAGCACTTACAATGAGCAGTTCTTC. Translating it yields CASTGGTSTYNEQFF.

CDR3 in DNA: TGTGCCAGCAGCTTGTCCGACGACCAAGAGACCCAGTACTTC. Protein product: CASSLSDDQETQYF. The V call is TRBV27, the J call TRBJ2-5; D not resolved. V was clipped by 6 bases and J by 0 bases, with 11 bases between them. The CDR3 has 14 amino acids. CDR1 MNHEY and CDR2 SMNVEV come from the germline V gene (reference sequence).

V and J are TRBV28 and TRBJ1-1; 7 nucleotides agree with TRBD1. The V gene's germline CDR1 is MDHEN and CDR2 SYDVKM. The CDR3 has 14 amino acids. V gave up 3 bases and J gave up 6 bases; unmatched junction bases: 7. CDR3 nucleotides: TGTGCCAGCAGTTTGGGCAGGGGGTTGGCTGAAGCTTTCTTT. This sequence encodes CASSLGRGLAEAFF.

The V and J genes are TRBV15 and TRBJ1-2; 8 bases are shared with TRBD1. The CDR3 is 15 amino acids. Germline V lookup: CDR1 LNHNV, CDR2 YYDKDF (reference sequence). The J segment lost 2 bases and the V segment lost 4 bases, leaving 6 bases of the junction unmatched. CDR3 nucleotide sequence: TGTGCCACCAGCACGGACAGGGAGCTCAACTATGGCTACACCTTC. This gives the protein CATSTDRELNYGYTF. Complete variable domain (other parts from reference TRBV15 and TRBJ1-2): DAMVIQNPRYQVTQFGKPVTLSCSQTLNHNVMYWYQQKSSQAPKLLFHYYDKDFNNEADTPDNFQSRRPNTSFCFLDIRSPGLGDTAMYLCATSTDRELNYGYTFGSGTRLTVV.

This chain links TRBV30 with TRBJ1-2; D gene uncertain. The CDR3 extends over 16 amino acids. Germline CDR1 is GTSNPN and CDR2 is SVGIG (reference sequence). V gave up 1 base and J gave up 1 base, with 16 bases separating them. CDR3 DNA sequence: TGTGCCTGGAGTGCCCTGAGACTAGGTTTTAACTATGGCTACACCTTC. Translated: CAWSALRLGFNYGYTF.

The chain is built from TRBV27 and TRBJ2-7; 10 bases align to TRBD2. Germline CDR1 is MNHEY and CDR2 is SMNVEV (reference sequence). The CDR3 extends over 13 amino acids. Unmatched junction bases numbered 7, after V lost 7 bases and J lost 7 bases. The CDR3 bases are TGTGCCAGCACGCCTAGCGGGAGCGTGGAGCAGTACTTC. Its translation: CASTPSGSVEQYF.

The rearrangement uses TRBV7-9 and TRBJ2-1; no clear D gene. Trimming removed 2 bases at V and 12 bases at J, with 11 bases between. This CDR3 comprises 12 residues. Germline loops: CDR1 SEHNR, CDR2 FQNEAQ (reference sequence). The CDR3 DNA is TGTGCCAGCAGCTTACAGACCCCCAGGCAGTTCTTC. It translates to CASSLQTPRQFF.

This rearrangement joins TRBV27 to TRBJ1-4, with 8 bases matching TRBD1. V lost 5 bases and J lost 8; bases outside the gene matches: 7. Per the germline V gene, CDR1 is MNHEY and CDR2 is SMNVEV (reference sequence). There are 14 residues in the CDR3. CDR3 in amino acids: CASSPRQGKEKLFF. In DNA form, the CDR3 reads TGTGCCAGCAGTCCCCGACAGGGGAAAGAAAAACTGTTTTTT.

The rearrangement links TRBV27 to TRBJ2-7, with 12 bases that match TRBD2. This CDR3 contains 15 residues. V lost 5 bases and J lost 5; bases outside the gene matches: 7. Per the germline V gene, CDR1 is MNHEY and CDR2 is SMNVEV (reference sequence). CDR3 bases: TGTGCCAGCAGTCCGACTAGCGGGAGAGTCAACGAGCAGTACTTC. Its translation: CASSPTSGRVNEQYF.

This sequence joins TRBV28 and TRBJ2-3; the D is unclear. The germline V and J ends were trimmed by 6 bases and 5 bases, with 6 bases remaining between them. CDR3 length: 11 amino acids. Germline loops: CDR1 MDHEN, CDR2 SYDVKM. CDR3 nucleotides: TGTGCCAGCAGCTTGGGAGATACGCAGTATTTT. Translation: CASSLGDTQYF.

CDR3 region: CASSQELASSYEQYF. The CDR3 region has the DNA TGCGCCAGCAGCCAAGAACTAGCGAGCTCCTACGAGCAGTACTTC. The rearrangement links TRBV4-1 to TRBJ2-7, with TRBD2 identical over 7 bases. The trim removed 0 bases at V and 0 bases at J, leaving 2 bases unmatched. Germline CDR1 is MGHRA and CDR2 is YSYEKL. This CDR3 has 15 residues.

The rearrangement uses TRBV10-3 and TRBJ1-1; 8 nucleotides line up with TRBD1. Germline-derived CDR1 and CDR2 are ENHRY and SYGVKD. The CDR3 runs 14 residues. The V segment lost 5 bases and the J segment 7 bases; nucleotides outside the gene matches: 9. The CDR3 nucleotides are TGTGCCATCAGTAGACAGGGGAACCCCTTTGAAGCTTTCTTT. Translated: CAISRQGNPFEAFF.